What follows are 24 T cell receptor beta chains derived from one specimen sequenced in a study of OX40 agonist ivuxolimab in advanced cancers. The data were produced by immunoSEQ multiplex PCR, yet TCRdb's version contains in-frame clones alone and is incomplete. The sample contains 6,500 to 8,000 clones, roughly three quarters of which appear only once. This material consisted of CD4+ or CD8+ T cells sorted from blood, taken in a trial of the OX40 agonist ivuxolimab. The source is an adult with an advanced solid tumor such as melanoma, head and neck, liver or kidney cancer.

This clone was seen only once. This chain links TRBV4-3 with TRBJ2-5; TRBD2 matches at 8 bases. Germline V CDR1 and CDR2: LGHNA, YSLEER. The CDR3 loop spans 13 amino acids. V lost 4 bases to trimming and J lost 5 bases; unmatched junction nucleotides: 3. Here the CDR3 reads CASSPGGAETQYF. The CDR3, as DNA: TGCGCCAGCAGCCCCGGGGGGGCCGAGACCCAGTACTTC.

The chain recombines TRBV29-1 with TRBJ2-1, with D unclear. The CDR3 length is 14 residues. Germline CDR1 is SQVTM and CDR2 is ANQGSEA. Trimming removed 5 bases from V and 0 bases from J, with 11 bases in between. In nucleotides, the CDR3 is TGCAGCGTTAATGAGGCCACCTCCTACAATGAGCAGTTCTTC. Its translation: CSVNEATSYNEQFF.

A few counts support this clone. CDR3 sequence (DNA): TGTGCCAGCAGCTGGACAGGGGCCATCTATGGCTACACCTTC. Protein sequence: CASSWTGAIYGYTF. The chain recombines TRBV5-6 with TRBJ1-2; TRBD1 aligns across 9 bases. CDR3 length equals 14 residues. J lost 4 bases, V lost 3 bases, and 4 bases had no gene match. Germline V gene data show CDR1 as SGHDT and CDR2 as YYEEEE.

The genes are TRBV28 and TRBJ2-1; 7 nucleotides match TRBD2. V lost 5 bases and J lost 3; bases outside the gene matches: 7. The CDR3 spans 15 residues. Germline CDR1 MDHEN, CDR2 SYDVKM. CDR3 residues: CASSGGETLYNEQFF. The CDR3 bases are TGTGCCAGCAGTGGGGGGGAGACACTCTACAATGAGCAGTTCTTC.

The J gene is TRBJ1-2, the V gene TRBV19; unclear D gene. The CDR3 extends over 15 amino acids. Trimming cost V 5 bases and J 4 bases, with 17 bases left between them. Germline values: CDR1 LNHDA, CDR2 SQIVND (reference sequence). The CDR3 region is CASSGSNRKTYGYTF. As DNA, the CDR3 is TGTGCCAGTAGTGGGTCAAATCGAAAGACCTATGGCTACACCTTC.

This clone occurred a few times. The chain links TRBV9 to TRBJ1-1; D is possibly TRBD1 (5 bases). Germline assignment: CDR1 SGDLS and CDR2 YYNGEE. The V end was cut by 0 bases, the J end by 6 bases, with 9 bases between. The CDR3 has 13 residues. The CDR3 DNA sequence: TGTGCCAGCAGCGTAGGTGGGGGGTCTGAAGCTTTCTTT. As protein: CASSVGGGSEAFF.

The V gene is TRBV6-1, the J gene TRBJ1-5; no reliable D call. The CDR3 sequence is 18 residues long. CDR1 MNHNS and CDR2 SASEGT come from the germline V gene. The germline V and J ends were trimmed by 1 base and 6 bases, with 22 bases remaining between them. CDR3 nucleotides: TGTGCCAGCAGTGAAGGAAGCGCGGCGAACTCAGAGGGTCAGCCCCAGCATTTT. It encodes CASSEGSAANSEGQPQHF.

Written as DNA, the CDR3 is TGTGCCAGCAGCTTGGCCCATGGCTACACCTTC. Encoded protein: CASSLAHGYTF. The chain combines TRBV5-5 with TRBJ1-2; D gene ambiguous. Trimming removed 0 bases at V and 6 bases at J, with 3 bases between. This CDR3 spans 11 amino acids. Germline assignment: CDR1 SGHKS and CDR2 YYEKEE (reference sequence).

The genes are TRBV6-1 and TRBJ2-2; weak D call: TRBD1 (5 bases). Per the germline V gene, CDR1 is MNHNS and CDR2 is SASEGT. The V end was cut by 3 bases, the J end by 3 bases, with 17 bases between. The CDR3 is made up of 17 amino acids. The CDR3: CASSEFHVIRDTGELFF. CDR3 coding DNA: TGTGCCAGCAGTGAGTTCCATGTTATCAGGGACACCGGGGAGCTGTTTTTT.

This chain uses TRBV5-1 with TRBJ2-7; 9 nucleotides agree with TRBD1. The CDR3 spans 13 residues. Germline V gene sequence: CDR1 SGHRS, CDR2 YFSETQ. J lost 5 bases, V lost 2 bases, and 2 bases had no gene match. The CDR3, as DNA: TGCGCCAGCAGCTTTCGGACAGGGGACGAGCAGTACTTC. Residues: CASSFRTGDEQYF.

This clone is termed medium-sized. The genes are TRBV9 and TRBJ1-1; no clear D. This CDR3 spans 13 amino acids. Germline CDR1 SGDLS, CDR2 YYNGEE. V was clipped by 0 bases and J by 3 bases, with 6 bases between them. As DNA, the CDR3 is TGTGCCAGCAGCGTAGGGGGAGACACTGAAGCTTTCTTT. It codes for CASSVGGDTEAFF.

This clone was counted a single time. The CDR3 loop reads CASSLTGGLGTEAFF. The CDR3 coding sequence is TGTGCCAGCAGTTTGACAGGGGGGCTTGGCACTGAAGCTTTCTTT. The gene calls are TRBV28 and TRBJ1-1; 9 nucleotides match TRBD1. CDR1 is MDHEN and CDR2 is SYDVKM in the germline V gene. Trimming at V came to 3 bases and at J to 4 bases, leaving 6 bases not matched to a gene. The CDR3 loop spans 15 amino acids.

The V call is TRBV28, the J call TRBJ1-1; D ambiguous. The CDR3 extends over 13 amino acids. Trimming took off 8 bases at V and 1 base at J, with 11 bases between the two ends. CDR1 is MDHEN and CDR2 is SYDVKM in the germline V gene. The CDR3 DNA sequence: TGTGCCAGCGGAAAGTGGGGGAACACTGAAGCTTTCTTT. Amino acid sequence: CASGKWGNTEAFF.

This clone was seen only once. The J gene is TRBJ2-7, the V gene TRBV28, with D perhaps TRBD1 (6 bases). CDR1 and CDR2 (germline): MDHEN, SYDVKM. The germline V and J ends were trimmed by 6 bases and 2 bases, with 14 bases remaining between them. This CDR3 is 14 amino acids long. The CDR3 nucleotides read TGTGCCAGCAGAAACCGGGACATAGCCTACGAGCAGTACTTC. Amino acids: CASRNRDIAYEQYF.

The chain links TRBV6-5 to TRBJ2-7, with D tentatively TRBD1 or TRBD2 (5 bases each). V lost 0 bases and J lost 3, with 15 bases in between. The CDR3 covers 16 residues. Germline V gene lookup returns CDR1 MNHEY and CDR2 SVGAGI. For the CDR3, the DNA is TGTGCCAGCAGTTACTCACAATCGGGACCAGGCTACGAGCAGTACTTC. Its translation is CASSYSQSGPGYEQYF.

The sample holds a few counts of this clone. The chain combines TRBV28 with TRBJ2-7, with TRBD2 matching 10 bases. The CDR3 covers 20 residues. The J segment lost 1 base and the V segment lost 4 bases, leaving 19 bases of the junction unmatched. Germline-derived CDR1 and CDR2 are MDHEN and SYDVKM. CDR3 in amino acids: CASSSPVGTSANVGSYEQYF. The CDR3 DNA reads as TGTGCCAGCAGTTCACCGGTTGGGACTAGCGCGAACGTGGGGTCCTACGAGCAGTACTTC.

This clone came up a few times. This rearrangement joins TRBV15 to TRBJ1-5; D is unresolved. The V gene's germline CDR1 is LNHNV and CDR2 YYDKDF (reference sequence). The CDR3 is made up of 16 amino acids. The V end was cut by 0 bases, the J end by 2 bases, with 11 bases between. CDR3 in amino acids: CATSRDTGIGNQPQHF. DNA for the CDR3: TGTGCCACCAGCAGAGATACGGGCATAGGCAATCAGCCCCAGCATTTT.

Here the CDR3 reads CASSLGTGDSNQPQHF. The CDR3 DNA reads TGTGCCAGCAGCTTAGGGACAGGCGATAGCAATCAGCCCCAGCATTTT. This rearrangement joins TRBV7-9 to TRBJ1-5, with 7 bases lining up with TRBD1. Looked up from germline, CDR1 is SEHNR and CDR2 is FQNEAQ (reference sequence). CDR3 size: 16 residues. Trimming at V came to 1 base and at J to 0 bases, leaving 3 bases not matched to a gene.

The gene calls are TRBV2 and TRBJ2-7, with 8 bases aligning to TRBD2. CDR1 and CDR2 from the germline V gene are SNHLY and FYNNEI. This CDR3 is built from 13 residues. Written as DNA, the CDR3 is TGTGCTCGGGGGGGGCAGGGAGACTACGAGCAGTACTTC. This encodes CARGGQGDYEQYF.

The CDR3 is CASSSEGLAVREQFF. The CDR3 DNA sequence: TGTGCCAGCAGCTCCGAGGGACTAGCGGTTAGGGAGCAGTTCTTC. The rearrangement joins TRBV7-9 to TRBJ2-1, with 11 bases that match TRBD2. After removal of 4 bases from V and 10 bases from J, the junction contained 9 bases not matched to a gene. The CDR3 length is 15 residues. CDR1 and CDR2 from the germline V gene are SEHNR and FQNEAQ (reference sequence).

V is TRBV28 and J is TRBJ2-5, with D possibly being TRBD1 (6 bases). Per the germline V gene, CDR1 is MDHEN and CDR2 is SYDVKM. The V gene lost 0 bases and the J gene lost 4 bases, with 12 bases spanning the gap. CDR3 size: 15 residues. CDR3 sequence (DNA): TGTGCCAGCAGTTTATGGGACAGTGAGGGAGAGACCCAGTACTTC. This encodes CASSLWDSEGETQYF.

The chain combines TRBV21-1 with TRBJ2-1; no check of the table's D call, TRBD1, against the DNA was made. TRBV21-1 is a pseudogene. The CDR3 runs 18 residues. CDR3 sequence (DNA): TGTGCCAGCAGCAAATCCACCCATACAGGGCTTACTTACAATGAGCAGTTCTTC. Residues: CASSKSTHTGLTYNEQFF.

This clone was found a few times. The rearrangement uses TRBV10-2 and TRBJ1-1, with 7 bases fitting TRBD1. The V gene end was trimmed by 1 base and the J gene end by 1 base; junction bases not matched to a gene: 6. The germline V gene has CDR1 WSHSY and CDR2 SAAADI. This CDR3 has 16 residues. In DNA, the CDR3 is TGCGCCAGCAGTGAGTTCCCGACAGGGCCGAACACTGAAGCTTTCTTT. Amino acid sequence: CASSEFPTGPNTEAFF.

The J gene is TRBJ2-2, the V gene TRBV2; 7 nucleotides line up with TRBD1. The CDR3 has 13 amino acids. The V gene's germline CDR1 is SNHLY and CDR2 FYNNEI. V dropped 7 bases and J dropped 3; count of bases not matched to a gene: 2. The CDR3 sequence is CASKTGYTGELFF. The CDR3 coding sequence is TGTGCCAGCAAGACAGGGTACACCGGGGAGCTGTTTTTT. The full variable domain, in which reference TRBV2 and TRBJ2-2 provide the parts outside the CDR3, is EPEVTQTPSHQVTQMGQEVILRCVPISNHLYFYWYRQILGQKVEFLVSFYNNEISEKSEIFDDQFSVERPDGSNFTLKIRSTKLEDSAMYFCASKTGYTGELFFGEGSRLTVL.